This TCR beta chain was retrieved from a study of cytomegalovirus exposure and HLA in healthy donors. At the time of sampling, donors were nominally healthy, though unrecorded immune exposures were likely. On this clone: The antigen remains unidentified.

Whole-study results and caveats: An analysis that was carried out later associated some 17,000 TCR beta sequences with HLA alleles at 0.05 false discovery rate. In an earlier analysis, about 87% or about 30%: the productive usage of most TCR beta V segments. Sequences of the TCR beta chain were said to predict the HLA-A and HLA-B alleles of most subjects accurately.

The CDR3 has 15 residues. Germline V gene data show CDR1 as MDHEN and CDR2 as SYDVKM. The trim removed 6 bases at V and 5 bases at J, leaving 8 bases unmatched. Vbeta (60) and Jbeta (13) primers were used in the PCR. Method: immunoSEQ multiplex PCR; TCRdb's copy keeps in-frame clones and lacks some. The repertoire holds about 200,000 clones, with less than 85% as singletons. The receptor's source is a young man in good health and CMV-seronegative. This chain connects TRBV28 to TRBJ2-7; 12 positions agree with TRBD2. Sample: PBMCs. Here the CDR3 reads CASSPPSGRAHEQYF. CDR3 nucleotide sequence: TGTGCCAGCAGCCCCCCTAGCGGGAGGGCCCACGAGCAGTACTTC.